The sequence of this TCR beta chain was determined in a study of T cells in Graves' hyperthyroidism and ophthalmopathy. Using RNA transcripts as the source, TCR beta CDR3 regions were amplified. An initial round of RT-PCR targeting the TCR CDR3 relied on the HTBI primer set. TCRdb re-analysed the multiplex PCR reads in MiXCR, keeping a single row per CDR3 protein. The sample records about 700,000 distinct CDR3 sequences, nearly 45% being singletons. Patients showing uncontrolled infection, other autoimmune disease, pregnancy or lactation were ineligible. In the case of this clonotype: What it recognizes is unknown.

CDR3 length equals 14 residues. The germline gives CDR1 SNHLY, CDR2 FYNNEI. With 3 bases removed from V and 5 bases from J, the gap between germline ends came to 11 bases. Study outcomes and limitations: For ophthalmopathy, model prediction preceded onset by a median roughly 6.5 months. Most expanded thyroid clonotypes above 0.001 also appeared in blood.

The sample was peripheral blood or thyroid tissue (not recorded which). The chain recombines TRBV2 with TRBJ1-5; D is perhaps TRBD1 (6 bases). The source is an adult man with Graves' disease, either hyperthyroidism or ophthalmopathy (not recorded which). The CDR3 protein is CASSDAGGDQPQHF. The DNA of the CDR3 is TGTGCCAGCAGTGATGCTGGGGGCGATCAGCCCCAGCATTTT.